The clone carrying this T cell receptor beta chain has a single count. Its antigen is currently unknown. The PCR had 60 Vbeta and 13 Jbeta primers. The protocol was immunoSEQ multiplex PCR, while the TCRdb copy is restricted to in-frame clones and leaves out a portion. Found here are tens of thousands of clones, 75% of them singletons; the top ten hold about 8.3%. This entry belongs to a study of cytomegalovirus exposure and HLA in healthy donors. Whole-study findings and limits: Another analysis was done later, and it associated approximately 18,000 TCR beta sequences with HLA alleles at 0.05 false discovery rate. Cytomegalovirus association was listed for roughly 160 TCR beta chains.

This CDR3 has 14 amino acids. Germline CDR1 reads LNHDA; CDR2 reads SQIVND (reference sequence). V was trimmed by 3 bases and J by 4 bases, leaving 11 bases between them. Each donor was healthy, and each was a bone marrow donor. Material for sequencing was PBMCs. The TCR comes from a man between 60 and 70 years old in good health and CMV-seropositive. This chain links TRBV19 with TRBJ2-3; D gene unclear. CDR3 in DNA: TGTGCCAGTAGTATTGTGCGAGCATCAGATACGCAGTATTTT. Its protein product is CASSIVRASDTQYF.